The T cell receptor (beta chain) described here comes from a study of Graves' ophthalmopathy and Graves' hyperthyroidism. Ten or more counts support this clonotype. An end of the junction differs from the germline gene, which may be a read error. Germline V gene sequence: CDR1 DFQATT, CDR2 SNEGSKA (reference sequence). CDR3 length equals 13 residues. RNA transcripts were the template, and TCR beta CDR3 regions were amplified from them. A first-round RT-PCR used HTBI primers, followed by a second-round multiplex PCR. TCRdb re-analysed the multiplex PCR reads in MiXCR, keeping a single row per CDR3 protein. The table has roughly 400,000 distinct CDR3 sequences, about 18% seen once; the top ten hold around 1.6%.

Sequenced input: peripheral blood. The chain is built from TRBV20-1 and TRBJ1-5; tentatively, D is TRBD1 (6 bases). The source is a woman aged 18-30 years with Graves' ophthalmopathy. The CDR3 DNA follows: TGCAGTACTAGAAAGGGGGTGGTTCAGCCCCAGCATTTT. It codes for CSTRKGVVQPQHF.